Below are 17 T cell receptor beta chains sequenced from a single sample in a study of T-cell memory formation after mild COVID-19. TCRdb processed the 5' RACE reads anew with MiXCR; each CDR3 protein has one entry. The sample consists of around 200,000 distinct CDR3 sequences, about a fifth of them appearing once. The material sequenced was PBMCs or a T cell subset sorted from them (not recorded which). The receptors stem from a man in his late teens or twenties who had mild COVID-19 (a few samples of this study predate the infection). Cell type and time point are not known.

CDR3 DNA: TGTGCCAGCAGCCGAGTCCAGGGGTACGGGGAGCTGTTTTTT. It translates to CASSRVQGYGELFF. V is TRBV7-6 and J is TRBJ2-2; D perhaps matches TRBD1 (6 bases). Germline V gene data show CDR1 as SGHVS and CDR2 as FNYEAQ. The CDR3 runs to 14 residues. V was clipped by 5 bases and J by 7 bases, with 14 bases between them. Using reference TRBV7-6 and TRBJ2-2 for the parts outside the CDR3, the full variable domain is GAGVSQSPRYKVTKRGQDVALRCDPISGHVSLYWYRQALGQGPEFLTYFNYEAQQDKSGLPNDRFSAERPEGSISTLTIQRTEQRDSAMYRCASSRVQGYGELFFGEGSRLTVL.

This clonotype was counted between two and nine times. As DNA, the CDR3 is TGCAGTGCAAGTACAGGGGTCCCTATGAACACTGAAGCTTTCTTT. The encoded protein is CSASTGVPMNTEAFF. The chain employs TRBV20-1 and TRBJ1-1; 7 bases line up with TRBD1. The CDR3 has 15 amino acids. Germline trimming cut 6 bases from V and 0 bases from J; bases unmatched to any gene: 10. The germline V gene encodes CDR1 DFQATT and CDR2 SNEGSKA (reference sequence).

The DNA of the CDR3 is TGTGCCAGCAGAAGACAGGTTTCCTCTGGAAACACCATATATTTT. Residues: CASRRQVSSGNTIYF. The chain combines TRBV12-3 or TRBV12-4 with TRBJ1-3, with D perhaps matching TRBD1 (6 bases). The CDR3 consists of 15 residues. V dropped 6 bases and J dropped 0 bases, with 12 bases sitting between them.

This clonotype was seen more than once but under ten times. The chain is built from TRBV4-2 and TRBJ2-6; D is undetermined. This CDR3 region has 16 residues. The ends were cut back, 0 bases at V and 0 bases at J, with 6 bases in the middle. From germline, CDR1 is LGHNA and CDR2 YNFKEQ. CDR3 sequence: CASSQDINSGANVLTF. The CDR3 nucleotides are TGTGCCAGCAGCCAAGACATCAACTCTGGGGCCAACGTCCTGACTTTC.

This chain's CDR3 is CASSHLPTGPREVQPQHF. The CDR3 nucleotides read TGCGCCAGCAGTCACCTCCCCACAGGTCCCAGGGAGGTTCAGCCCCAGCATTTT. The chain couples TRBV23-1 to TRBJ1-5; D is possibly TRBD1 (5 bases). TRBV23-1 is identified as an open reading frame with a role that is uncertain. The CDR3 is 18 amino acids. Trimming shortened V by 3 bases and J by 6 bases, and 24 bases separated the two germline ends.

This clonotype was detected a few times. This sequence joins TRBV5-1 and TRBJ1-3, with D unresolved. V lost 2 bases and J lost 3, with 12 bases in between. CDR1 and CDR2 (germline): SGHRS, YFSETQ. This CDR3 is built from 15 residues. The CDR3 nucleotides read TGCGCCAGCAGCTTAGTAGGGATCGGTGGAAACACCATATATTTT. Translation gives CASSLVGIGGNTIYF.

This clonotype was counted only a few times. The genes are TRBV6-2 or TRBV6-3 and TRBJ1-5, with D hard to call. V was shortened by 0 bases and J by 2 bases, with 5 bases between the two germline ends. CDR1 MNHEY and CDR2 SVGEGT come from the germline V gene. The CDR3 totals 14 residues. The CDR3 DNA reads as TGTGCCAGCAGTTACTCCTTAGGCAATCAGCCCCAGCATTTT. The encoded protein is CASSYSLGNQPQHF.

This clonotype was recorded a few times. The rearrangement joins TRBV5-1 to TRBJ1-2; perhaps TRBD1 as D (6 bases). Germline V gene sequence: CDR1 SGHRS, CDR2 YFSETQ. Trimming left V 0 bases short and J 3 bases short, with 9 bases between. The CDR3 loop spans 14 amino acids. The CDR3: CASSLDPGDYGYTF. CDR3 nucleotide sequence: TGCGCCAGCAGCTTGGATCCAGGGGACTATGGCTACACCTTC.

The chain couples TRBV6-6 to TRBJ1-1; D not resolved. This CDR3 comprises 12 residues. Trimming took 7 bases from V and 7 from J, leaving 13 bases between them. Germline-derived CDR1 and CDR2 are MNHNY and SVGAGI (reference sequence). The CDR3 reads CASTGEPVEAFF. The CDR3 DNA is TGTGCCAGCACCGGGGAACCGGTTGAAGCTTTCTTT.

The V call is TRBV2, the J call TRBJ2-1, with D unresolved. Germline values: CDR1 SNHLY, CDR2 FYNNEI. Trimming cost V 1 base and J 14 bases, with 12 bases left between them. This CDR3 spans 12 amino acids. The chain's CDR3 is CASSEVESTKFF. The DNA for the CDR3 is TGTGCCAGCAGTGAAGTCGAGTCGACGAAGTTCTTC. Drawing the rest from reference TRBV2 and TRBJ2-1, the complete variable domain is EPEVTQTPSHQVTQMGQEVILRCVPISNHLYFYWYRQILGQKVEFLVSFYNNEISEKSEIFDDQFSVERPDGSNFTLKIRSTKLEDSAMYFCASSEVESTKFFGPGTRLTVL.

This clonotype was seen a handful of times. The J gene is TRBJ1-5, the V gene TRBV20-1, with TRBD1 as a possible D gene (6 bases). The germline CDR1 and CDR2 sequences are DFQATT and SNEGSKA (reference sequence). The V gene lost 4 bases and the J gene lost 10 bases, with 17 bases spanning the gap. The CDR3 spans 13 residues. The CDR3 region is CSATGQLSGPQHF. The CDR3 DNA is TGCAGTGCTACCGGACAGTTGAGTGGTCCCCAGCATTTT.

In this sample, this clonotype turned up a few times. The chain has TRBV4-1 and TRBJ1-4, with D possibly matching TRBD1 (5 bases). CDR3 length: 13 residues. Trimming left V 0 bases short and J 15 bases short, with 14 bases between. CDR1 is MGHRA and CDR2 is YSYEKL in the germline V gene. The CDR3 here is CASSQEQGLGVFF. The CDR3 DNA sequence: TGCGCCAGCAGCCAAGAGCAGGGCCTAGGAGTGTTTTTT.

CDR3 sequence: CASSPATGDNEKLFF. The DNA for the CDR3 is TGTGCCAGCAGTCCTGCGACAGGAGATAATGAAAAACTGTTTTTT. The V and J genes are TRBV7-9 and TRBJ1-4; D possibly corresponds to TRBD1 (6 bases). CDR1 is SEHNR and CDR2 is FQNEAQ in the germline V gene (reference sequence). The CDR3 consists of 15 residues. V lost 6 bases and J 4 bases, leaving 15 bases between the germline ends.

The sample holds many counts of this clonotype. One end of the junction fails to match germline, which may point to a read error. The gene calls are TRBV5-1 and TRBJ1-2, with TRBD1 matching 9 bases. The CDR3 extends over 13 amino acids. Germline V CDR1 and CDR2: SGHRS, YFSETQ. CDR3: CASRPGNRGPFHF. The CDR3 nucleotides read TGCGCCAGCAGGCCTGGAAACAGGGGGCCCTTCCACTTC.

This rearrangement joins TRBV7-2 to TRBJ1-1; 7 bases agree with TRBD1. The germline V gene encodes CDR1 SGHTA and CDR2 FQGNSA. Trimming removed 5 bases from V and 2 bases from J; junction bases left unmatched: 8. The CDR3 is made up of 15 amino acids. CDR3 loop: CASSLTGQVNTEAFF. The CDR3 coding sequence is TGTGCCAGCAGCCTAACAGGACAGGTTAACACTGAAGCTTTCTTT.

This clonotype was counted between two and nine times. The V gene is TRBV7-3, the J gene TRBJ2-5, with 11 bases lining up with TRBD2. Per germline, CDR1 SGHTA and CDR2 FQGTGA. V lost 2 bases to trimming and J lost 4 bases; unmatched junction nucleotides: 9. The CDR3 is 17 amino acids. The CDR3 sequence is CASSLRGSGGAGETQYF. CDR3 bases: TGTGCCAGCAGCTTACGGGGTAGCGGGGGGGCCGGAGAGACCCAGTACTTC. Variable domain in full (rest from reference TRBV7-3 and TRBJ2-5): GAGVSQTPSNKVTEKGKYVELRCDPISGHTALYWYRQSLGQGPEFLIYFQGTGAADDSGLPNDRFFAVRPEGSVSTLKIQRTERGDSAVYLCASSLRGSGGAGETQYFGPGTRLLVL.

The rearrangement links TRBV6-5 to TRBJ2-7; 7 bases line up with TRBD2. Germline V CDR1 and CDR2: MNHEY, SVGAGI. CDR3 length: 16 residues. CDR3 loop: CASSYSSAGAAYEQYV. DNA of the CDR3: TGTGCCAGCAGTTACTCGAGCGCGGGAGCTGCCTACGAGCAGTATGTC.